This entry concerns a single T cell receptor beta chain. No antigen is known for it. Investigators divided CD4+ cells into CD45RA+ naive and CD45RA-negative memory subsets. Clones were sequenced by immunoSEQ multiplex PCR, and TCRdb holds only the in-frame ones, with some missing. Among roughly 530,000 clones listed, less than 96% were seen once. The CDR3 spans 14 residues. In germline, CDR1 is SEHNR, CDR2 FQNEAQ (reference sequence). J lost 1 base, V lost 5 bases, and 5 bases had no gene match. The sample is drawn from a study of shared clonotypes between healthy human individuals. Whole-study findings and limits: Represented diversity, genetic and exposure-history alike, was limited by few donors. Non-shared clonotypes had lower generation probabilities than those shared by all four donors.

The TCR originated in a woman in her 30s in good health. Material: naive CD4+ T cells sorted from blood. Indicated subset: CD45RA+ positively selected. The chain uses TRBV7-9 and TRBJ2-7, with 7 bases fitting TRBD1. The CDR3 here is CASSGRGQSYEQYF. The CDR3 DNA reads TGTGCCAGCAGCGGCAGGGGACAGTCCTACGAGCAGTACTTC.